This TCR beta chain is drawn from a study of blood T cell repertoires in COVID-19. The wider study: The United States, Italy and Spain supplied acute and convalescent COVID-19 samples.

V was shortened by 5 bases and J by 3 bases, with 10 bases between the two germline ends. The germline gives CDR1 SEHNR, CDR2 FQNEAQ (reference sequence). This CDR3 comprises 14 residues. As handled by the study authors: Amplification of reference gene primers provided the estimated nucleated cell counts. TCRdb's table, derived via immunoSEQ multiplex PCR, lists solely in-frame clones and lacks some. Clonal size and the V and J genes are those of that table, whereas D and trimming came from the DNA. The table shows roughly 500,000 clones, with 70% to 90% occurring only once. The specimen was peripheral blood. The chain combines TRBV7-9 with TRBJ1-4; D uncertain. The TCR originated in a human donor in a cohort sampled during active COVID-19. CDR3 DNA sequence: TGTGCCAGCAGCCCGATGGCTTCTAATGAAAAACTGTTTTTT. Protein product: CASSPMASNEKLFF.